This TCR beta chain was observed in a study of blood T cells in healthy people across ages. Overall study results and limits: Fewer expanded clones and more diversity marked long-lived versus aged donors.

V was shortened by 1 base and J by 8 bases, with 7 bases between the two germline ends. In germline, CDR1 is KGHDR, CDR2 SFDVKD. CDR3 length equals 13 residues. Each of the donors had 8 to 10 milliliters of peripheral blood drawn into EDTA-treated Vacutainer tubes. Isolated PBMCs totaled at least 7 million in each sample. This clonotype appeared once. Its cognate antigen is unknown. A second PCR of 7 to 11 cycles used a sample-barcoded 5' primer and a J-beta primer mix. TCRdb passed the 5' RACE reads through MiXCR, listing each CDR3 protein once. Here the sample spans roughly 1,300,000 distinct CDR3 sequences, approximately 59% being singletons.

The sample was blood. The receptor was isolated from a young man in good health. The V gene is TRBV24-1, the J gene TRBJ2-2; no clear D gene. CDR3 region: CATSDLLPGELFF. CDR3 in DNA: TGTGCCACCAGTGATTTATTACCGGGGGAGCTGTTTTTT.